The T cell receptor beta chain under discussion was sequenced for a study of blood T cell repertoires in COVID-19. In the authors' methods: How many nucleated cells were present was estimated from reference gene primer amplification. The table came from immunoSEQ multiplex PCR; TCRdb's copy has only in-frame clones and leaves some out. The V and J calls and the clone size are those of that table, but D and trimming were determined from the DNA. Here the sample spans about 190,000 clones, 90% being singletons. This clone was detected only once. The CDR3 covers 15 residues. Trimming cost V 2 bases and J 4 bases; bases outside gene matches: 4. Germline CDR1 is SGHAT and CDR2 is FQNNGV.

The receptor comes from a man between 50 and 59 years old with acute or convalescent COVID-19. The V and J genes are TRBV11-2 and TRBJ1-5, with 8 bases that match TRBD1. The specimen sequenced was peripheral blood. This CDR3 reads CASSLQGARNQPQHF. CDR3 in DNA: TGTGCCAGCAGCTTACAGGGGGCAAGAAATCAGCCCCAGCATTTT.